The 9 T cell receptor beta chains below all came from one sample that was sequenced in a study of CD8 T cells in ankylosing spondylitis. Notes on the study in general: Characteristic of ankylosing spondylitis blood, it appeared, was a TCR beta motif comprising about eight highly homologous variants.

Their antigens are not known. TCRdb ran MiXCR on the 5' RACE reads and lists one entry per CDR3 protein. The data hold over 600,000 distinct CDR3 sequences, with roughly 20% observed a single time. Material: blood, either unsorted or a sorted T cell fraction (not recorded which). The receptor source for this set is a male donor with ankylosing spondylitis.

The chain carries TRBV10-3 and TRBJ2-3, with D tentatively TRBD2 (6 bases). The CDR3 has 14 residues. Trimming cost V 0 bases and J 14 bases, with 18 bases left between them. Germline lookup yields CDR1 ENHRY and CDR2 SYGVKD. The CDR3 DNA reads TGTGCCATCAGTGAGTCCGGGGTGGCGGGAAAGACGTATTTT. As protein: CAISESGVAGKTYF.

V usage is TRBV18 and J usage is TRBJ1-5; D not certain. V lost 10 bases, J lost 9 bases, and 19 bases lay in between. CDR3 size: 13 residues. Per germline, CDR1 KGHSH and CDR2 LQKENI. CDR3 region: CATTWTAGGPQHF. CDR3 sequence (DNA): TGTGCCACCACCTGGACCGCGGGCGGGCCCCAGCATTTT.

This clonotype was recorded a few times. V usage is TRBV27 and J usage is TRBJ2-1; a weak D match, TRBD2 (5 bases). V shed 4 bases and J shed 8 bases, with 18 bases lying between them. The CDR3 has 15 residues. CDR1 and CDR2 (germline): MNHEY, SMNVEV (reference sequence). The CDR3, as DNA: TGTGCCAGCAGTTCCGAGGGTTTCCCCTCCGATGAGCAGTTCTTC. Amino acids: CASSSEGFPSDEQFF.

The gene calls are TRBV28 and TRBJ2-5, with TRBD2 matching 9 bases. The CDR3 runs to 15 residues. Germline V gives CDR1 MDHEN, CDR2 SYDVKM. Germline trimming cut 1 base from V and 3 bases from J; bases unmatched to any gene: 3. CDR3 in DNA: TGTGCCAGCAGTTTATTCGGGACTAGCAAAGAGACCCAGTACTTC. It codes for CASSLFGTSKETQYF.

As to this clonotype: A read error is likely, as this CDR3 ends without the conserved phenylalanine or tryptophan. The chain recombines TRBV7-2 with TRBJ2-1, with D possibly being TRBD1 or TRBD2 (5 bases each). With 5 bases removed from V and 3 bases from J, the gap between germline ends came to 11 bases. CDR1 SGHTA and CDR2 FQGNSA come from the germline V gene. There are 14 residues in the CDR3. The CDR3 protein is CASSVLGRYNEQFY. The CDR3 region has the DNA TGTGCCAGCAGCGTCTTGGGACGCTACAATGAGCAGTTCTAC.

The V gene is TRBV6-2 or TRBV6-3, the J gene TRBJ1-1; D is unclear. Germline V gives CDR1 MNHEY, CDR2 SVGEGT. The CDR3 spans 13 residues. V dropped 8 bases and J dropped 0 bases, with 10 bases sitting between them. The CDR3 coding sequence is TGTGCCAGCGTCGGGCAGATGAACACTGAAGCTTTCTTT. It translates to CASVGQMNTEAFF.

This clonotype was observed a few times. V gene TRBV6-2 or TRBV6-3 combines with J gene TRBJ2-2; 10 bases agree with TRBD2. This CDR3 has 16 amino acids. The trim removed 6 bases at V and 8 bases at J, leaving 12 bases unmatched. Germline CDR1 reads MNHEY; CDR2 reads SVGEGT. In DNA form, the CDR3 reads TGTGCCAGCAGCTTCCTAGCGGGAGATAATTCGGGGGAGCTGTTTTTT. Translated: CASSFLAGDNSGELFF.

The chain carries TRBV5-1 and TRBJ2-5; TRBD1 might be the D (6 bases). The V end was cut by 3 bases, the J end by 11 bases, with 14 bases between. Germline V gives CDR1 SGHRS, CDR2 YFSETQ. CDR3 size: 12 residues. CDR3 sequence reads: CASSSTLTGQYF. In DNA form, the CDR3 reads TGCGCCAGCAGCTCGACTCTGACAGGACAGTACTTC.

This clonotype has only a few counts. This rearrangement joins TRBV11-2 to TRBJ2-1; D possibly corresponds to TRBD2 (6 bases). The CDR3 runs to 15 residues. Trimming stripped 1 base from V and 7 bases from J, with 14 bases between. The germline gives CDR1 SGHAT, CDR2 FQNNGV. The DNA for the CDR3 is TGTGCCAGCAGCTTAGTGGGCGGGGTGAGGAATGAGCAGTTCTTC. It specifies CASSLVGGVRNEQFF.